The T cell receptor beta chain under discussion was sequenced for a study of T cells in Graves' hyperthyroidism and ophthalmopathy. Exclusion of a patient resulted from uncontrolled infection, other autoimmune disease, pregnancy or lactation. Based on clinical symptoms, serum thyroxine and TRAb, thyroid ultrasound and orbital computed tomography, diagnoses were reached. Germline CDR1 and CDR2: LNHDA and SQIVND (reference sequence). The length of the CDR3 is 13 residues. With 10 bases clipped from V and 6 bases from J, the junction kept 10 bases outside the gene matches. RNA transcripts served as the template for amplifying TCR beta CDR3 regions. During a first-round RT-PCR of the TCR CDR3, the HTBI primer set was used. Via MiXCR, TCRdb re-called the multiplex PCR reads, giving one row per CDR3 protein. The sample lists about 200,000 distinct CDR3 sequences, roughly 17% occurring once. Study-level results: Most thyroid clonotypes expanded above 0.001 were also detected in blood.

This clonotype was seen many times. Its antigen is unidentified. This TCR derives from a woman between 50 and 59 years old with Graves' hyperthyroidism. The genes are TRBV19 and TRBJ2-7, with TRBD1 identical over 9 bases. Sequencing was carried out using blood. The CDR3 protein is CATSPGQGGEQYF. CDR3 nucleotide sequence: TGTGCCACATCTCCGGGACAGGGTGGCGAGCAGTACTTC.